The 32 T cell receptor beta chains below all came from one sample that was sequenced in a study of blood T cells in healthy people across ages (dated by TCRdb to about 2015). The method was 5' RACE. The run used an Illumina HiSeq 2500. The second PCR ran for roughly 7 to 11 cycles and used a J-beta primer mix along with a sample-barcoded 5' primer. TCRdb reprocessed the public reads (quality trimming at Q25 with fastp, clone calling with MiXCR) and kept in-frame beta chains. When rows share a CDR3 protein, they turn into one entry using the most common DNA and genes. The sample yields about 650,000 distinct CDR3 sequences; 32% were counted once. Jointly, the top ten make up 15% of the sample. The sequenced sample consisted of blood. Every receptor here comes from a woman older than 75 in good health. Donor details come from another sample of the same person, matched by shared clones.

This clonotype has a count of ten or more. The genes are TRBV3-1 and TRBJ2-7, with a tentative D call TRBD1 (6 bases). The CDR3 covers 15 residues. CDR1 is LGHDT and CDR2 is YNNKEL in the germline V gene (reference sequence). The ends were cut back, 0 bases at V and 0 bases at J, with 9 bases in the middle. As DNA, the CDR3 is TGTGCCAGCAGCCAAGAGGGACACAGCTCCTACGAGCAGTACTTC. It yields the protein CASSQEGHSSYEQYF.

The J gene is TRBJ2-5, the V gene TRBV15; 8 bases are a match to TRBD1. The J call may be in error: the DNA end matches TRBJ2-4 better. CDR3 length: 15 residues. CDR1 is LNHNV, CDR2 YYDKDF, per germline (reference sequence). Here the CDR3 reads CATSGGQVGKNIQYF. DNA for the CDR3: TGTGCCACCAGCGGGGGACAGGTCGGGAAAAACATTCAGTACTTC.

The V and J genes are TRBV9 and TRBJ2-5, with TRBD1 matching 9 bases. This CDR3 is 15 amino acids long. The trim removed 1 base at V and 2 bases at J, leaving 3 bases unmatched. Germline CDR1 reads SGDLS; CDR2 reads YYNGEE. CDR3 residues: CASSVTGTGQETQYF. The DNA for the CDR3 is TGTGCCAGCAGCGTAACCGGGACAGGGCAAGAGACCCAGTACTTC.

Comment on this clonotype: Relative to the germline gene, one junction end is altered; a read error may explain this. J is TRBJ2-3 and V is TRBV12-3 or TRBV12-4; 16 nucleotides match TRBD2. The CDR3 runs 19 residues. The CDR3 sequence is CASSFGGLAGGVSADAQYF. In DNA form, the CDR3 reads TGTGCCAGCAGTTTTGGGGGACTAGCGGGGGGGGTTAGCGCAGATGCGCAGTATTTT.

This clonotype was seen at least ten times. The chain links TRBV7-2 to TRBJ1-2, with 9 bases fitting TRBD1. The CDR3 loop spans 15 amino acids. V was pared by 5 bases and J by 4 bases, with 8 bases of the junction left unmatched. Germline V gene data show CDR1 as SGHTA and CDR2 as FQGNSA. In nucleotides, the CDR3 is TGTGCCAGCAGCAAACAGGGGGCGCAGGGCTATGGCTACACCTTC. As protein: CASSKQGAQGYGYTF.

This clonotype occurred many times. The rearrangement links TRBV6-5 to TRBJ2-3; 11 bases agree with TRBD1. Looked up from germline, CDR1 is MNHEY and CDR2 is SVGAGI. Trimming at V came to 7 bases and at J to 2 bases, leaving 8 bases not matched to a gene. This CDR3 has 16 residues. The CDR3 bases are TGTGCCAGCAAAATCAGGGACAGGGGGTTCACAGATACGCAGTATTTT. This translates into CASKIRDRGFTDTQYF.

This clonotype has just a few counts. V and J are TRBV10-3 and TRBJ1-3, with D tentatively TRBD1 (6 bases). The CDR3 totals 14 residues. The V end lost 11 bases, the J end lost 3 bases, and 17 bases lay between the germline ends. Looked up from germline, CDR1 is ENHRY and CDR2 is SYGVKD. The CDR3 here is CAVRQDLGGNTIYF. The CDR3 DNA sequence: TGTGCCGTTCGACAGGACTTAGGTGGAAACACCATATATTTT.

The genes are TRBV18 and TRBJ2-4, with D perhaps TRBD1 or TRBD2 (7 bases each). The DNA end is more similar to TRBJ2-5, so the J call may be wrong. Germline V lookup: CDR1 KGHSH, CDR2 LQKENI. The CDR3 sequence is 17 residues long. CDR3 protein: CASSRLPSGTVQETQYF. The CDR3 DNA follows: TGTGCCAGCTCACGCCTACCAAGCGGGACAGTCCAAGAGACCCAGTACTTC.

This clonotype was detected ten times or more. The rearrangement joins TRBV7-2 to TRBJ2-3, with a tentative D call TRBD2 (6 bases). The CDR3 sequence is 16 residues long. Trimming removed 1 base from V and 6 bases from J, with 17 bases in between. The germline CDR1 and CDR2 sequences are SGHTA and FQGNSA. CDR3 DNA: TGTGCCAGCAGCTTAGTAGGCGGGGCGAGCCGGGATACGCAGTATTTT. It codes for CASSLVGGASRDTQYF.

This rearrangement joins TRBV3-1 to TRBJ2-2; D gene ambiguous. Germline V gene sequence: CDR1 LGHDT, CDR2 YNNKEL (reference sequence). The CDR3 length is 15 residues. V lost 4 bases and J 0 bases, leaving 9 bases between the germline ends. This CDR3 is CASSPGRTNTGELFF. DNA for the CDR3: TGTGCCAGCAGCCCAGGCAGAACGAACACCGGGGAGCTGTTTTTT. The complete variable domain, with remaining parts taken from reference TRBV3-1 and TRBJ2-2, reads DTAVSQTPKYLVTQMGNDKSIKCEQNLGHDTMYWYKQDSKKFLKIMFSYNNKELIINETVPNRFSPKSPDKAHLNLHINSLELGDSAVYFCASSPGRTNTGELFFGEGSRLTVL.

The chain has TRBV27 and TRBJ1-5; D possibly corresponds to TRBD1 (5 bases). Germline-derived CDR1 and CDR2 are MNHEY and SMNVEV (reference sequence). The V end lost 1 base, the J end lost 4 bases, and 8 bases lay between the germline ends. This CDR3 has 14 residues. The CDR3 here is CASSLYGGNQPQHF. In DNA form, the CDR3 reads TGTGCCAGCAGTTTATACGGGGGGAATCAGCCCCAGCATTTT.

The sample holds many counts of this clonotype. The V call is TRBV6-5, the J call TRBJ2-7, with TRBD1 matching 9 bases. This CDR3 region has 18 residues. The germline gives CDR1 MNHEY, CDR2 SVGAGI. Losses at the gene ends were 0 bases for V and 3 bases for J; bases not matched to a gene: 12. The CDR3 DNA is TGTGCCAGCAGTTACTCGTCACCTGCCGGGACAGGGAACTACGAGCAGTACTTC. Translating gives CASSYSSPAGTGNYEQYF.

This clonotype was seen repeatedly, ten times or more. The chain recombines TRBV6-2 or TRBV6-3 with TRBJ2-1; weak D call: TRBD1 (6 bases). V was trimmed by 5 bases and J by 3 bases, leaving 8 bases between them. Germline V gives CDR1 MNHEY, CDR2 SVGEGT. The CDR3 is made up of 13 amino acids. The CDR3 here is CASSKQGYNEQFF. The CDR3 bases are TGTGCCAGCAGTAAACAGGGCTACAATGAGCAGTTCTTC.

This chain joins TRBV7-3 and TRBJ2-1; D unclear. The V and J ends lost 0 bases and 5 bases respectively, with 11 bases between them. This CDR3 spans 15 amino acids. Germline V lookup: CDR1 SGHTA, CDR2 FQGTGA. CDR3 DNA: TGTGCCAGCAGCTTAACCCACTCTCCTAACAATGAGCAGTTCTTC. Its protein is CASSLTHSPNNEQFF.

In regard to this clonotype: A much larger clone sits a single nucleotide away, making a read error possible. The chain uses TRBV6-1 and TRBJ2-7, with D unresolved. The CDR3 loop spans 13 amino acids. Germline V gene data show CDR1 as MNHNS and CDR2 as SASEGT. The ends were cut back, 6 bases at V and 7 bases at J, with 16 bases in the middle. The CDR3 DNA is TGTGCCAGCAGGAGCCCTTTTATCGATGAGCAGTACTTC. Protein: CASRSPFIDEQYF.

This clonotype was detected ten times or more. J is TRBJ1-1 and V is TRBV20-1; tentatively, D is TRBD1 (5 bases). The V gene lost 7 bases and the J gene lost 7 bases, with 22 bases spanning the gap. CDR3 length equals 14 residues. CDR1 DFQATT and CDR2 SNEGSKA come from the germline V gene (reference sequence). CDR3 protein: CSVSTSTFRGEAFF. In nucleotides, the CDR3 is TGCAGTGTTTCCACCTCAACCTTTAGGGGTGAAGCTTTCTTT.

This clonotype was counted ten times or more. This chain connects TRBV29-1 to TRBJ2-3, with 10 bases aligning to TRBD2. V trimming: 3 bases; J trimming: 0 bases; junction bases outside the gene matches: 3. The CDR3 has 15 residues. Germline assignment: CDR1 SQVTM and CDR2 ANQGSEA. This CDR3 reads CSVDLAGDSTDTQYF. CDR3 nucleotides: TGCAGCGTTGACCTAGCGGGGGATAGCACAGATACGCAGTATTTT.

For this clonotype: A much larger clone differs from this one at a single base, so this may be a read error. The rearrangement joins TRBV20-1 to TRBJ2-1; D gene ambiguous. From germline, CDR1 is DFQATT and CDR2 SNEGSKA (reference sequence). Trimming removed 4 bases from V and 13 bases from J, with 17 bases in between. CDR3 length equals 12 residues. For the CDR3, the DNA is TGCAGTGCTATGTTACACCAAGAGACCCAGTTCTTC. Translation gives CSAMLHQETQFF.

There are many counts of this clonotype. CDR3 nucleotide sequence: TGTGCCAGCAGCCCGGGGGGGGGCCATCAGAACACTGAAGCTTTCTTT. Amino acids: CASSPGGGHQNTEAFF. The rearrangement uses TRBV7-2 and TRBJ1-1, with a weak D call TRBD1 (6 bases). V was clipped by 5 bases and J by 1 base, with 17 bases between them. Germline CDR1 is SGHTA and CDR2 is FQGNSA. This CDR3 comprises 16 residues.

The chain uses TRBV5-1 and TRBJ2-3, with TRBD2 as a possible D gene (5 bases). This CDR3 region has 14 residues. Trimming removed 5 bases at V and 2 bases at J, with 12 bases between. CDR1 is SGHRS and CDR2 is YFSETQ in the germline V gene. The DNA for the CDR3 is TGCGCCAGCAGTGGGAGTGGGGACACAGATACGCAGTATTTT. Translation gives CASSGSGDTDTQYF. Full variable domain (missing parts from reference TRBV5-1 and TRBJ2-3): KAGVTQTPRYLIKTRGQQVTLSCSPISGHRSVSWYQQTPGQGLQFLFEYFSETQRNKGNFPGRFSGRQFSNSRSEMNVSTLELGDSALYLCASSGSGDTDTQYFGPGTRLTVL.

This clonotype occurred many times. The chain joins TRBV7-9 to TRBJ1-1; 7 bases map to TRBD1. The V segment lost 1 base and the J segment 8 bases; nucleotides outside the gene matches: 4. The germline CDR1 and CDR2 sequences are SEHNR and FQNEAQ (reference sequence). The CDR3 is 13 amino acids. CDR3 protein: CASSLGVGGEAFF. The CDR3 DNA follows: TGTGCCAGCAGCTTAGGGGTAGGGGGCGAAGCTTTCTTT.

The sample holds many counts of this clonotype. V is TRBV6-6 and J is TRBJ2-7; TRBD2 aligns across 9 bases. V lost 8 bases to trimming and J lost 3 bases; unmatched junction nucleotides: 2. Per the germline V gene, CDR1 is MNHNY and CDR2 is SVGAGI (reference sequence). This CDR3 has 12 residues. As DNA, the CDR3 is TGTGCCAGCGGAGCGGGAGGCTACGAGCAGTACTTC. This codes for CASGAGGYEQYF.

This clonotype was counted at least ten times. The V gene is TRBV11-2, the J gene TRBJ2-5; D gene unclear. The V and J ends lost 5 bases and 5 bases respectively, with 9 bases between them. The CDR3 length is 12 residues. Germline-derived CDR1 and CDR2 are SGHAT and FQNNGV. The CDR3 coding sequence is TGTGCCAGCAGCCCCCTACGGGAGACCCAGTACTTC. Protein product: CASSPLRETQYF.

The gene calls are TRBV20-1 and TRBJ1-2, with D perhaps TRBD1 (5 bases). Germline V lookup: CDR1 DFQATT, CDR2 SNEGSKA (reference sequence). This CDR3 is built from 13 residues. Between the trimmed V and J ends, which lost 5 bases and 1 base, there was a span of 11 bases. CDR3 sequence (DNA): TGCAGTGCTGAGACCGGGGGTAACTATGGCTACACCTTC. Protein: CSAETGGNYGYTF.

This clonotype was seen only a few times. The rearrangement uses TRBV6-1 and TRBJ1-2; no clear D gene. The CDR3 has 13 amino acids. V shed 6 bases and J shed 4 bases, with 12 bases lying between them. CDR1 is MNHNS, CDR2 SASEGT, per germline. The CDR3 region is CASSGPWGYGYTF. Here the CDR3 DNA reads TGTGCCAGCAGCGGTCCGTGGGGCTATGGCTACACCTTC.

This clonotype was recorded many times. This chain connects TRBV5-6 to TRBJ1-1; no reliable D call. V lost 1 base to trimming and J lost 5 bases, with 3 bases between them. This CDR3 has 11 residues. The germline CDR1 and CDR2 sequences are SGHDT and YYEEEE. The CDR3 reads CASSLRTEAFF. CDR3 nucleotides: TGTGCCAGCAGCTTGAGGACTGAAGCTTTCTTT.

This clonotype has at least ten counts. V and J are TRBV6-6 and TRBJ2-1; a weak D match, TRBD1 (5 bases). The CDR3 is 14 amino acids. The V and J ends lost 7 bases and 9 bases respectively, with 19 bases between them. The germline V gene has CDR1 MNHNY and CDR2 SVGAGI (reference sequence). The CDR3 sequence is CASTKSWGTSEQFF. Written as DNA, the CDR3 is TGTGCCAGCACTAAAAGCTGGGGCACATCTGAGCAGTTCTTC.

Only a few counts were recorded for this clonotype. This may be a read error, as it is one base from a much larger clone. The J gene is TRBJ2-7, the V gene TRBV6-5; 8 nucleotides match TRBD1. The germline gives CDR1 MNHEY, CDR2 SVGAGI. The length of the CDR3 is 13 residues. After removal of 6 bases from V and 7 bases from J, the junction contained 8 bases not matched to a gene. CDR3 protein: CASSRTGWNEQYF. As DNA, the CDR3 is TGTGCCAGCAGCCGGACAGGGTGGAATGAGCAGTACTTC.

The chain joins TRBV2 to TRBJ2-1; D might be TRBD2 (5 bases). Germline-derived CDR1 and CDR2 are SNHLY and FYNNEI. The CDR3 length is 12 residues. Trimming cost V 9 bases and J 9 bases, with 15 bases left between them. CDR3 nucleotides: TGTGCCAGTAAAATCGGAGGCATTGAGCAGTTCTTC. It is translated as CASKIGGIEQFF.

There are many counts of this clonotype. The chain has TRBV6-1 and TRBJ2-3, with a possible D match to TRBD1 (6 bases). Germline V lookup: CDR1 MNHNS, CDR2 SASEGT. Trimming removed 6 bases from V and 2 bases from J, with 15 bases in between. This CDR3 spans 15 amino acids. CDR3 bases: TGTGCCAGCAGCCTAACAGGGAACCCCACAGATACGCAGTATTTT. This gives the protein CASSLTGNPTDTQYF.

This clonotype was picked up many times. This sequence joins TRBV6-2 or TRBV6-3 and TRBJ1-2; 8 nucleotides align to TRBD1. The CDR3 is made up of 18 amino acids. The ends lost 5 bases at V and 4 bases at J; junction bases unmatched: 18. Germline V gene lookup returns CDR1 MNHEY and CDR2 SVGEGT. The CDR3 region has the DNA TGTGCCAGCAGTCGCATACCGACAGGGGCGGCGTCCGGCTATGGCTACACCTTC. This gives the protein CASSRIPTGAASGYGYTF.

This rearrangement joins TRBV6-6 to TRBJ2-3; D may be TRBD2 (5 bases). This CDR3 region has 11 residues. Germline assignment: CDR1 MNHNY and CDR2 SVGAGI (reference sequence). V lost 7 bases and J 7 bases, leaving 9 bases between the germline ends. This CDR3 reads CASTPGNTQYF. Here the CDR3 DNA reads TGTGCCAGCACGCCGGGAAATACGCAGTATTTT.